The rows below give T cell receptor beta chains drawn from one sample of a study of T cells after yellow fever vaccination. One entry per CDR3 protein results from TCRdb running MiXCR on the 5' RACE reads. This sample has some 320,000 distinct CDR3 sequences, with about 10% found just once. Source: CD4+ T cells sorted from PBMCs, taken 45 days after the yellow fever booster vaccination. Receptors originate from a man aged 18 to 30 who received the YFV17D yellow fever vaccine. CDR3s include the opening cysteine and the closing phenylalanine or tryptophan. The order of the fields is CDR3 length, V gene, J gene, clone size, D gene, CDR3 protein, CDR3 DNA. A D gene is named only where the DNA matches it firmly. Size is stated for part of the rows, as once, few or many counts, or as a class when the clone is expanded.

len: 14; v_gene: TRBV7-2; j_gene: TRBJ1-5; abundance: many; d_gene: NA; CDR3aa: CASSFGDGNQPQHF; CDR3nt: TGTGCCAGCAGCTTCGGGGATGGCAATCAGCCCCAGCATTTT
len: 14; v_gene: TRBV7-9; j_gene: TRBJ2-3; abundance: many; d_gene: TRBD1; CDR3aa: CASLLTGGTDTQYF; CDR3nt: TGTGCCAGCCTCTTGACAGGGGGCACAGATACGCAGTATTTT
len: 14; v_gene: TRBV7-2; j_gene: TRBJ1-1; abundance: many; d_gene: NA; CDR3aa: CASSLNSMNTEAFF; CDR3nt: TGTGCCAGCAGCTTAAACAGTATGAACACTGAAGCTTTCTTT
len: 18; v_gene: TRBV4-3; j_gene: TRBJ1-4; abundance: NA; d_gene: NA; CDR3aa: CASSRSKGVLSTNEKLFF; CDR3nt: TGCGCCAGTAGTAGGAGTAAGGGGGTCCTTTCAACTAATGAAAAACTGTTTTTT
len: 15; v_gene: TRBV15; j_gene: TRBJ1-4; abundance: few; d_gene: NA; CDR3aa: CATSREAGENEKLFF; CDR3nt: TGTGCCACCAGCAGAGAGGCAGGTGAAAATGAAAAACTGTTTTTT
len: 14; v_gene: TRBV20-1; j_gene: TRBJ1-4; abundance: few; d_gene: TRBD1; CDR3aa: CSASRQGVFEKLFF; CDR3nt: TGCAGTGCGAGTCGACAGGGGGTATTTGAAAAACTGTTTTTT
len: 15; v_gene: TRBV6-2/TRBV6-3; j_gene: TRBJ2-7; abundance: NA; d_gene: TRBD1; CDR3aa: CASRWTGLSSYEQYF; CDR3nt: TGTGCCAGCAGGTGGACAGGGCTTTCCTCCTACGAGCAGTACTTC
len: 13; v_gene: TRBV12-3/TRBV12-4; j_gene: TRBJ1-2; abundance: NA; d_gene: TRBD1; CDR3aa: CASRPGQNYGYTF; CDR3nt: TGTGCCAGCAGACCGGGACAGAACTATGGCTACACCTTC
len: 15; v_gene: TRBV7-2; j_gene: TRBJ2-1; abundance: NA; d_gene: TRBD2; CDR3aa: CASSFVRGADNEQFF; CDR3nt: TGTGCCAGCAGCTTCGTGCGGGGGGCAGACAATGAGCAGTTCTTC
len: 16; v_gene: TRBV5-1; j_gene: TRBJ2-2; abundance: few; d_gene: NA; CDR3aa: CASSPGSPGDTGELFF; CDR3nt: TGCGCCAGCAGCCCGGGCTCGCCAGGGGACACCGGGGAGCTGTTTTTT
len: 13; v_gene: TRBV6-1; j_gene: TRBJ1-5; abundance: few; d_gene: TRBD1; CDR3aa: CASIMTGSQPQHF; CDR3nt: TGTGCCAGCATCATGACAGGGAGTCAGCCCCAGCATTTT
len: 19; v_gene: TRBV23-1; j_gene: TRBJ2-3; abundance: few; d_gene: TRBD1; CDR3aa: CASTSIPGTGGRNADTQYF; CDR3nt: TGCGCCAGCACCTCTATCCCCGGGACAGGGGGCCGTAACGCAGATACGCAGTATTTT
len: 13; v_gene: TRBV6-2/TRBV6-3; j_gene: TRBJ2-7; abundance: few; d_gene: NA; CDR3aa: CASRRQAPSEQYF; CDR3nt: TGTGCCAGCAGGAGACAGGCCCCCAGTGAGCAGTACTTC
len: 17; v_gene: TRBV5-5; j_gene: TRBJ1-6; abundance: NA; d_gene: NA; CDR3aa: CASSPTGLSNPRSSLHF; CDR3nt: TGTGCCAGCAGCCCGACCGGGCTTTCAAATCCCCGTTCTTCCCTCCACTTT
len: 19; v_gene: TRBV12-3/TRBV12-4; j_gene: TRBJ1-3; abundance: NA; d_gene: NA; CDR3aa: CASSLMPRGLPNSGNTIYF; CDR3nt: TGTGCCAGCAGTCTCATGCCACGGGGGCTCCCGAACTCTGGAAACACCATATATTTT
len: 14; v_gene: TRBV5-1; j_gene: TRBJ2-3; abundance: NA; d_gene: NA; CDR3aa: CASLKGNSPDTQYF; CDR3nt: TGCGCCAGCTTGAAAGGAAACAGCCCTGATACGCAGTATTTT
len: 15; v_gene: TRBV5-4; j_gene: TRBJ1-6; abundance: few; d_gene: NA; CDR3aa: CASSLGIGQESPLHF; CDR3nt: TGTGCCAGCAGCTTGGGGATCGGGCAGGAGTCACCCCTCCACTTT
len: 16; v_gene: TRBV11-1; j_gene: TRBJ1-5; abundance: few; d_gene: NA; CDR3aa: CASSLVCAGDNQPQHF; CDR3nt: TGTGCCAGCAGCTTAGTATGTGCGGGGGATAATCAGCCCCAGCATTTT
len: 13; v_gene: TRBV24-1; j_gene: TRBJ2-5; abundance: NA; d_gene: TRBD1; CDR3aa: CATQGQGKETQYF; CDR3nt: TGTGCCACCCAAGGACAGGGGAAAGAGACCCAGTACTTC
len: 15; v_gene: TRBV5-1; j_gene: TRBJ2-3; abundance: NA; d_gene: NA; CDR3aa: CASSLAPGVTDTQYF; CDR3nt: TGCGCCAGCAGCTTGGCCCCGGGGGTAACAGATACGCAGTATTTT
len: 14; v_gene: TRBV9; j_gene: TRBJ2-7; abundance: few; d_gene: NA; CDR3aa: CASSDAPHLGEQYF; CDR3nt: TGTGCCAGCAGCGACGCCCCACATCTCGGGGAGCAGTACTTC
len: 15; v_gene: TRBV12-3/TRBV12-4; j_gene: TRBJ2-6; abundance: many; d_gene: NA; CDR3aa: CASSLFNPGANVLTF; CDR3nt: TGTGCCAGCAGTTTATTCAACCCCGGGGCCAACGTCCTGACTTTC
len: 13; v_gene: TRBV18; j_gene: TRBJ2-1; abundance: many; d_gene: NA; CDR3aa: CASSPPSENEQFF; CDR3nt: TGTGCCAGCTCACCGCCCTCGGAGAATGAGCAGTTCTTC
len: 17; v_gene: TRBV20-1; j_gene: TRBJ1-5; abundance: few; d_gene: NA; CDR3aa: CSSIPLRREGSNQPQHF; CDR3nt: TGCAGTTCCATCCCCCTGCGCAGGGAGGGAAGCAATCAGCCCCAGCATTTT
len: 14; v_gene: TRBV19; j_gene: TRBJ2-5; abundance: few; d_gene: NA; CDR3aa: CASSQRGILETQYF; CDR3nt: TGTGCCAGTAGTCAAAGGGGCATCTTGGAGACCCAGTACTTC
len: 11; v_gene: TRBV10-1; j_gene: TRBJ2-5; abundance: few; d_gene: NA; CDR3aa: CASTPGETQYF; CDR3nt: TGCGCCAGCACCCCTGGGGAGACCCAGTACTTC
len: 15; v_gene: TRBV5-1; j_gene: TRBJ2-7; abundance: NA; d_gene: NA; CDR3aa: CASSLGRALTYEQYF; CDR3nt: TGCGCCAGCAGCTTGGGAAGGGCCCTAACCTACGAGCAGTACTTC
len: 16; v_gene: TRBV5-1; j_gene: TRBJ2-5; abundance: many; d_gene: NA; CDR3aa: CASSSREQGFDETQYF; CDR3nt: TGCGCCAGCAGCTCACGAGAGCAGGGGTTTGATGAGACCCAGTACTTC
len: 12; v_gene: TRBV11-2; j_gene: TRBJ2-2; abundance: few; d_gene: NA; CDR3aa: CASSFQSGELFF; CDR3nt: TGTGCCAGCAGCTTTCAGTCCGGGGAGCTGTTTTTT
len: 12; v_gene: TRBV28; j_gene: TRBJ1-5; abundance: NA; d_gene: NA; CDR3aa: CASSLGARGLHF; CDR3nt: TGTGCCAGCAGTTTAGGAGCCAGGGGCCTGCATTTT
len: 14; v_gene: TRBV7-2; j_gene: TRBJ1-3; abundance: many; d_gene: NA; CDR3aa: CASSLAGSGNTIYF; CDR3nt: TGTGCCAGCAGTTTAGCAGGCTCTGGAAACACCATATATTTT